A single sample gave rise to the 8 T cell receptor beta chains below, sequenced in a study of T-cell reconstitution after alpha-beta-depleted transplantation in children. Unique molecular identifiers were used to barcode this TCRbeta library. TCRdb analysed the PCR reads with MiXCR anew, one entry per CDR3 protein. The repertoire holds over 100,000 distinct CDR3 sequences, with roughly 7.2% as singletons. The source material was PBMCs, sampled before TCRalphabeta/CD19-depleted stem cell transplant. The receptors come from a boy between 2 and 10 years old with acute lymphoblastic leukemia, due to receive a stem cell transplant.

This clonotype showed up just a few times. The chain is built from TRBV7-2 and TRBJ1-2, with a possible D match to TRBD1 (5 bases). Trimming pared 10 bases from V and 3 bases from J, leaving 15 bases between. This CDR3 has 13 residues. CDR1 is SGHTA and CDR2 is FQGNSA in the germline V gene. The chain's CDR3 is CATSGWVDYGYTF. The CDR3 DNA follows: TGTGCCACTTCAGGGTGGGTTGACTATGGCTACACCTTC.

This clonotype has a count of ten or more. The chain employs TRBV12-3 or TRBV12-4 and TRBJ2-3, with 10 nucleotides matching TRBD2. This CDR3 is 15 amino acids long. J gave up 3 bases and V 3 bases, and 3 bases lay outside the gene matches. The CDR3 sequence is CASSLASGGTDTQYF. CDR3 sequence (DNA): TGTGCCAGCAGTTTGGCTAGCGGGGGTACAGATACGCAGTATTTT.

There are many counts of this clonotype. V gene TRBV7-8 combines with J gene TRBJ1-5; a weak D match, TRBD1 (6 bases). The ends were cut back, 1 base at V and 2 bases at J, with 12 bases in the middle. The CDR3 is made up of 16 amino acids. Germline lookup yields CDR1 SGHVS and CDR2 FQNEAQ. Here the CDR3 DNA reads TGTGCCAGCAGCTTAGGCGGGGGCGCGGGCAATCAGCCCCAGCATTTT. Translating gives CASSLGGGAGNQPQHF.

The CDR3 loop reads CASSPLGEYRFSDEQFF. The DNA of the CDR3 is TGTGCCAGCTCACCACTCGGGGAATACAGGTTTTCGGATGAGCAGTTCTTC. The chain combines TRBV18 with TRBJ2-1; D tentatively reads TRBD1 or TRBD2 (5 bases each). Germline CDR1 and CDR2: KGHSH and LQKENI. The CDR3 has 17 residues. Trimming stripped 1 base from V and 8 bases from J, with 21 bases between.

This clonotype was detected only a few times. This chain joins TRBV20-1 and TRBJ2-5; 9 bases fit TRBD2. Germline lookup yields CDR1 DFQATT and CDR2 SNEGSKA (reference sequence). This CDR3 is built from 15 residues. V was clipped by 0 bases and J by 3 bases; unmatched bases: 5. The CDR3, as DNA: TGCAGTGCTAGAGATCAACCTAGCGGGAAAGAGACCCAGTACTTC. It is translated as CSARDQPSGKETQYF.

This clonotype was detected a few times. CDR3 nucleotides: TGCAGTGCTGGCGGGGGAAGCACAGATACGCAGTATTTT. This encodes CSAGGGSTDTQYF. The rearrangement joins TRBV20-1 to TRBJ2-3; the match to TRBD2 covers 7 bases. After removal of 5 bases from V and 0 bases from J, the junction contained 2 bases not matched to a gene. Per the germline V gene, CDR1 is DFQATT and CDR2 is SNEGSKA (reference sequence). The CDR3 is 13 amino acids.

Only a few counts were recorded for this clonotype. CDR3 in DNA: TGTGCCAGCAGCAAACGGGGCCCCGGTTTCGGCGAGCAGTACTTC. Translation gives CASSKRGPGFGEQYF. The rearrangement links TRBV25-1 to TRBJ2-7; either TRBD1 or TRBD2 may fit D (5 bases each). In germline, CDR1 is MGHDK, CDR2 SYGVNS. The CDR3 is made up of 15 amino acids. Trimming stripped 6 bases from V and 6 bases from J, with 21 bases between.

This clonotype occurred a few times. In nucleotides, the CDR3 is TGTGCCAGCAGCTTCCCTTCCCAGAGCGAGCAGTACTTC. Translated: CASSFPSQSEQYF. The rearrangement uses TRBV7-9 and TRBJ2-7, with no clear D. The CDR3 has 13 amino acids. Germline CDR1 reads SEHNR; CDR2 reads FQNEAQ (reference sequence). The germline V and J ends were trimmed by 3 bases and 6 bases, with 12 bases remaining between them.